This T cell receptor beta chain was captured by sequencing in a study of CD8 T cells in Susac syndrome. Overall study context: Fewer than 10 of the sequenced Susac syndrome patients were in remission, and more than 5 had active disease. Findings of the study overall: Clonal expansion did not appear in Susac syndrome CD4+ T cell repertoires.

The Susac syndrome patients fit the recently defined diagnostic criteria for definite or probable disease. Negative magnetic isolation gave CD8+ and CD4+ cells; FACS enriched CD8+ TEMRA. As to this clonotype: Its target is not known.

The CDR3 is made up of 15 amino acids. V lost 4 bases and J lost 6, with 19 bases in between. Per the germline V gene, CDR1 is SGHRS and CDR2 is YFSETQ. A quantity of roughly 0.5 to 1 ug RNA underwent reverse transcription using random hexamers. MiXCR, run by TCRdb on the immunoSEQ multiplex PCR reads, gives a single entry per CDR3 protein. The sample records approximately 210,000 distinct CDR3 sequences, 94% being singletons. The sequenced sample consisted of CD4+ T cells from PBMCs. J is TRBJ1-2 and V is TRBV5-1, with TRBD1 as a possible D gene (5 bases). The clonotype comes from a human donor with Susac syndrome. The CDR3 DNA is TGCGCCAGCAGCACACAATTCCGGGACCCTCATGGCTACACCTTC. Translated, it gives CASSTQFRDPHGYTF.